The T cell receptor beta chain described here comes from a study of cytomegalovirus exposure and HLA in healthy donors. Study observations and caveats: Later genetic work tied a missense DCLRE1C variant to beta-chain V and J trimming.

Donors showed nominal health when sampled, although they likely had unrecorded immune exposures. This clone came up once. Antigen unknown. The PCR was carried out with 60 Vbeta primers and 13 Jbeta primers. Clones were read by immunoSEQ multiplex PCR, and TCRdb kept only the in-frame ones, dropping some. The top ten hold 7.5% to 9.5% of the sample, which has roughly 120,000 clones, 80% seen once. Material for sequencing was PBMCs. The clonotype comes from a female donor in good health and CMV-seropositive.

CDR3 protein: CAIRIAGSTDTQYF. The CDR3 DNA follows: TGTGCCATCAGAATAGCGGGGTCCACAGATACGCAGTATTTT. The J gene is TRBJ2-3, the V gene TRBV10-3; TRBD2 aligns across 8 bases. Trimming took 6 bases from V and 2 from J; bases not matched to a gene: 4. Germline V gives CDR1 ENHRY, CDR2 SYGVKD. This CDR3 contains 14 residues.